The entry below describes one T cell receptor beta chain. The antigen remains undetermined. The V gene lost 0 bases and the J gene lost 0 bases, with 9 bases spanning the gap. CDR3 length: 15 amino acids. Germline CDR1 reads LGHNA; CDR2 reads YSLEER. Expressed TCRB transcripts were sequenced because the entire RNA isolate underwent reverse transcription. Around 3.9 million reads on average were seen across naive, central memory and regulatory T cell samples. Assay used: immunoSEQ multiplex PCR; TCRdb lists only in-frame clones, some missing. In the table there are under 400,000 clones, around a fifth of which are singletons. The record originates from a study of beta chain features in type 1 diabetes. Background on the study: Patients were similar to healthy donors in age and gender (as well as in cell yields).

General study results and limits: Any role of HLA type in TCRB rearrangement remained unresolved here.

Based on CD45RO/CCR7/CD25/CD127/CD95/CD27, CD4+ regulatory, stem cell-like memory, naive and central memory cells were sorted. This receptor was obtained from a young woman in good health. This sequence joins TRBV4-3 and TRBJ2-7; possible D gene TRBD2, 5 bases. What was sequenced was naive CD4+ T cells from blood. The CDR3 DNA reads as TGCGCCAGCAGCCAAGATTACGGAGGCTCCTACGAGCAGTACTTC. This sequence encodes CASSQDYGGSYEQYF.